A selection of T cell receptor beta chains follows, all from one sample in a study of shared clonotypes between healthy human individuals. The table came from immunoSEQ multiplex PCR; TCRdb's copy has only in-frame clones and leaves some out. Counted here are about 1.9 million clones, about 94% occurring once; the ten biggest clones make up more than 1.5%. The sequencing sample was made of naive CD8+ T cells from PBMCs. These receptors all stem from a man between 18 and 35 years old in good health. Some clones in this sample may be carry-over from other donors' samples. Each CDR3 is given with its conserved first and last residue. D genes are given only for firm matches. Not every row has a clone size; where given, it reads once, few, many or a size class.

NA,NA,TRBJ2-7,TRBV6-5,CASSYRQGSSYEQYF,TGTGCCAGCAGTTACCGGCAGGGCTCCTCCTACGAGCAGTACTTC
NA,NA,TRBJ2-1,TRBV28,CASTSPVEDEQFF,TGTGCCAGCACGTCGCCTGTAGAGGACGAGCAGTTCTTC
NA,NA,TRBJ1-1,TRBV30,CAWSGTEAFF,TGTGCCTGGAGTGGTACTGAAGCTTTCTTT
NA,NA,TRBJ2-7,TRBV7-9,CASTVWGIEQYF,TGTGCCAGCACCGTGTGGGGGATCGAGCAGTACTTC
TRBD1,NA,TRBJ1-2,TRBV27,CASSSLDREGLGPYGYTF,TGTGCCAGCAGTTCGTTGGACAGGGAGGGTTTGGGTCCCTATGGCTACACCTTC
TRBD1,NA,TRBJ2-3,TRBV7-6,CASSLPRGGIATDTQYF,TGTGCCAGCAGCTTACCGCGAGGGGGCATTGCCACAGATACGCAGTATTTT
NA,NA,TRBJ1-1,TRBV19,CASSIAGGSEAFF,TGTGCCAGTAGTATCGCGGGAGGGTCTGAAGCTTTCTTT
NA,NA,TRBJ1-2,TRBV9,CASSAGGSEGYTF,TGTGCCAGCAGCGCCGGAGGGTCTGAAGGCTACACCTTC
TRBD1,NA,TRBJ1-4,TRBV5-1,CASSSRDRDGNEKLFF,TGCGCCAGCAGCTCCCGGGACAGGGATGGTAATGAAAAACTGTTTTTT
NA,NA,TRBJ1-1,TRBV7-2,CASSLGGRITEAFF,TGTGCCAGCAGCTTAGGAGGGAGGATCACTGAAGCTTTCTTT
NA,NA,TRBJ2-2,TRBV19,CASSPTALNTGELFF,TGTGCCAGTAGTCCGACGGCTCTGAACACCGGGGAGCTGTTTTTT
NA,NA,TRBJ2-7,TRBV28,CASSSPAAQYF,TGTGCCAGCAGTTCCCCGGCGGCCCAGTACTTC
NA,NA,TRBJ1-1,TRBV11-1,CASSLVGPGNTEAFF,TGTGCCAGCAGCTTAGTTGGCCCAGGGAACACTGAAGCTTTCTTT
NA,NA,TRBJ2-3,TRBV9,CASSPTGSDTQYF,TGTGCCAGCAGCCCCACGGGATCAGATACGCAGTATTTT
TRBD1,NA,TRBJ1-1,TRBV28,CASSLTGGWTEAFF,TGTGCCAGCAGTTTGACAGGGGGTTGGACTGAAGCTTTCTTT
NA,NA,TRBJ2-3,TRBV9,CASSGTGVSTDTQYF,TGTGCCAGCAGCGGAACGGGGGTGAGCACAGATACGCAGTATTTT
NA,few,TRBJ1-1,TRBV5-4,CASSFDENTEAFF,TGTGCCAGCAGCTTTGACGAGAACACTGAAGCTTTCTTT